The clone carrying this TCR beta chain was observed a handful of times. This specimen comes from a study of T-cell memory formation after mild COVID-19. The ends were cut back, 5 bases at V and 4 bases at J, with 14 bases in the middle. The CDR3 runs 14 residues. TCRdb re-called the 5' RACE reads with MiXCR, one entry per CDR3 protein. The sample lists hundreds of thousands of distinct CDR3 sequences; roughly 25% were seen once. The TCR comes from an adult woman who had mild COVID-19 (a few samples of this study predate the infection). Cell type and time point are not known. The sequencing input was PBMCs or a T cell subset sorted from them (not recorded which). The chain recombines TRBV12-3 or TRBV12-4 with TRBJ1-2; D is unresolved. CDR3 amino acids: CASSAWESGYGYTF. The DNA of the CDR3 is TGTGCCAGCAGTGCTTGGGAGAGTGGCTATGGCTACACCTTC.